This T cell receptor beta chain comes out of a study of human T cells and chemical hapten exposure. Study-level information: Patients, a majority of them female, were diagnosed with alopecia areata, totalis or universalis. Study-wide points: TCRs whose frequency exceeded 1 in 1000 remained the same following DPC sensitization. Donors, who had alopecia, may show an immune response that differs from healthy people's.

Time point reported: patch test 3, about 24 weeks after DPC sensitization. Treatment of the sample: therapeutic diphenylcyclopropenone sensitization with weekly scalp DPC. Alopecia patients between 18 and 70 years old and suitable for DPC were used as donors. MiXCR was run by TCRdb on the RACE reads, yielding one entry per CDR3 protein. The sample carries about 190,000 distinct CDR3 sequences, more than 20% recorded once. In this sample, this clonotype turned up a few times. Its antigen is undetermined. One end of the junction fails to match germline, which may point to a read error. Germline loops: CDR1 SEHNR, CDR2 FQNEAQ (reference sequence). The CDR3 length is 14 residues.

The rearrangement uses TRBV7-9 and TRBJ2-3; 9 bases map to TRBD2. This receptor was identified in a middle-aged woman with alopecia areata. Some clones in this sample may be carry-over from other donors' samples. Source: whole blood, taken in connection with sensitization to the hapten diphenylcyclopropenone (DPC). CDR3 region: CANSPGLATDTQYF. The CDR3 DNA reads as TGTGCCAACAGCCCCGGACTAGCGACAGATACGCAGTATTTT.